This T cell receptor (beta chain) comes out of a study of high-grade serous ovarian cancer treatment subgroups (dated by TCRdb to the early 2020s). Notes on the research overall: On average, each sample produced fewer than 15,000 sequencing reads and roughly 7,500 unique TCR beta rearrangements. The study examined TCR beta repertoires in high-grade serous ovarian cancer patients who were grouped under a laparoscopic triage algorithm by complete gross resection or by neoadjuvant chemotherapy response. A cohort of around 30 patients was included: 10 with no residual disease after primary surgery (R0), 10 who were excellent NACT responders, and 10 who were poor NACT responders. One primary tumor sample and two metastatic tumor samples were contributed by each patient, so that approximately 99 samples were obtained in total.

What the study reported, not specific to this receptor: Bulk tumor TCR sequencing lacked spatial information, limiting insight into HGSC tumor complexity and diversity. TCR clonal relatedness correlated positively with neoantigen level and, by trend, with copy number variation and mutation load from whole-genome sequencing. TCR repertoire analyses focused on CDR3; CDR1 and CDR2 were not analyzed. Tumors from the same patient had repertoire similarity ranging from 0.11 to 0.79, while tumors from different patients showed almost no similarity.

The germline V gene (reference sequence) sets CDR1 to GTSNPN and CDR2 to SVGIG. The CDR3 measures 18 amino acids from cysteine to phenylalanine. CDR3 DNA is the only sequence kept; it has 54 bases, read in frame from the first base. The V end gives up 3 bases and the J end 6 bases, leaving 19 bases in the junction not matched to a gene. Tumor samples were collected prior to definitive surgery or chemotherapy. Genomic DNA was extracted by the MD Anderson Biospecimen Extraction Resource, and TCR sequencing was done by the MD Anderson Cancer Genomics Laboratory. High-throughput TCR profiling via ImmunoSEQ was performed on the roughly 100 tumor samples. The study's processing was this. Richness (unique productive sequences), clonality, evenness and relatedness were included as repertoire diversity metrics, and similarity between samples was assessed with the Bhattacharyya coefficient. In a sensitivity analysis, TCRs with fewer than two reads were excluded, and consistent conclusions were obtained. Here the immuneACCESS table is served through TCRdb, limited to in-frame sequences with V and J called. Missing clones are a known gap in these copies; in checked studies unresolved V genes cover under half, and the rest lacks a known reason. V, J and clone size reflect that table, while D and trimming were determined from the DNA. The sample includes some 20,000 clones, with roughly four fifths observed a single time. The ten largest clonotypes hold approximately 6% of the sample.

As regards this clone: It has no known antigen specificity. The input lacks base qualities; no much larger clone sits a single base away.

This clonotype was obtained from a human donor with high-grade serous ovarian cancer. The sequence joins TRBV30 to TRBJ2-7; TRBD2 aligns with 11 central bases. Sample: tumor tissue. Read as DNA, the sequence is TGTGCCTGGAGCGACGGGCCGGCAAAACTAGCGGGAGTAGGCGAGCAGTACTTC. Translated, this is CAWSDGPAKLAGVGEQYF.